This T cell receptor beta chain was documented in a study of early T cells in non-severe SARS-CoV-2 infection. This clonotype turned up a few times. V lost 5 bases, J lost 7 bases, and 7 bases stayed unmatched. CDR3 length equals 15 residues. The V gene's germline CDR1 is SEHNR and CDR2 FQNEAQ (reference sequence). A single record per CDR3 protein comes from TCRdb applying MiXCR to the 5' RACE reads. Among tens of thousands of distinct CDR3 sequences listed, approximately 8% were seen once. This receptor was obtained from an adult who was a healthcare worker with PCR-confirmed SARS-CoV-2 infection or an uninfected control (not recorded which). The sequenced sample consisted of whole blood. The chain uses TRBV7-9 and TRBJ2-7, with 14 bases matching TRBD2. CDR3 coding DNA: TGTGCCAGCAGCGCGACTAGCGGGAGGGCCAGGGAGCAGTACTTC. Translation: CASSATSGRAREQYF.